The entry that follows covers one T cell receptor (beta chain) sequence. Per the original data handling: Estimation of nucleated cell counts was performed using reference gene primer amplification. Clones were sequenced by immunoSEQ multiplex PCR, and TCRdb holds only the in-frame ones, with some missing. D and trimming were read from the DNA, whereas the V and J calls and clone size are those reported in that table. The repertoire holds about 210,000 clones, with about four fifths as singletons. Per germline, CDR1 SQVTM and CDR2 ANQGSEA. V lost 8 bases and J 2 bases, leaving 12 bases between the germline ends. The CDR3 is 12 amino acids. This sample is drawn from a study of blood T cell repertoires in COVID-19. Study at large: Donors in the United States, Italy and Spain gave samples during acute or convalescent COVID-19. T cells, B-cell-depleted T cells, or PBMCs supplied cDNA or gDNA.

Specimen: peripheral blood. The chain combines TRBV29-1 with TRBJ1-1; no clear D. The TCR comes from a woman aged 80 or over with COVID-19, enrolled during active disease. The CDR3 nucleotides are TGCAGCAGCAGGATTCGTAACACTGAAGCTTTCTTT. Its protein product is CSSRIRNTEAFF.